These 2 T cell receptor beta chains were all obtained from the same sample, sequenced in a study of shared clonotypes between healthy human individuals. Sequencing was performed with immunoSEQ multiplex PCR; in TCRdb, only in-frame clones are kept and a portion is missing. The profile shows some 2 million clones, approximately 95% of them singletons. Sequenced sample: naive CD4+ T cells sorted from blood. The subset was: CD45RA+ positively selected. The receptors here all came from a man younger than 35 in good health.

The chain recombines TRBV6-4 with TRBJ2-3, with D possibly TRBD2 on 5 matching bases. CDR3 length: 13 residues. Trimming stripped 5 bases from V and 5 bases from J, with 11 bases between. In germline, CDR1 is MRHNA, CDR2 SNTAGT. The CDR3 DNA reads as TGTGCCAGCAGTCTGATAGAGGGAGATACGCAGTATTTT. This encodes CASSLIEGDTQYF.

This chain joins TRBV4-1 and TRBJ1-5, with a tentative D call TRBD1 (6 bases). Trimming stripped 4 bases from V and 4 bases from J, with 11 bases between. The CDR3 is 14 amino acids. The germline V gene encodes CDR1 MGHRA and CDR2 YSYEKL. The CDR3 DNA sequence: TGCGCCAGCAGCCGAACAGGGTGGAATCAGCCCCAGCATTTT. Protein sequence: CASSRTGWNQPQHF.